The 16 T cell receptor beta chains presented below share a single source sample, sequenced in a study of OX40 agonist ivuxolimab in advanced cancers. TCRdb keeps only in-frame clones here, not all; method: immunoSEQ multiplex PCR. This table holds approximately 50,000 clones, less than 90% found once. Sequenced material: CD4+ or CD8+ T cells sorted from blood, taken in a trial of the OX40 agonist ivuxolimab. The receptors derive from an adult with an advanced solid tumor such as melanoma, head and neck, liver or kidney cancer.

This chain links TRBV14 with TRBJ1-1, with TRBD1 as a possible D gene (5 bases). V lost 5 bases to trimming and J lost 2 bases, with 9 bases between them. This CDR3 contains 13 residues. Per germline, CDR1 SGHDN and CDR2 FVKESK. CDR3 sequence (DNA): TGTGCCAGCAGCAGGACATCAAACACTGAAGCTTTCTTT. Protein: CASSRTSNTEAFF. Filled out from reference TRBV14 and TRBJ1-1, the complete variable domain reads EAGVTQFPSHSVIEKGQTVTLRCDPISGHDNLYWYRRVMGKEIKFLLHFVKESKQDESGMPNNRFLAERTGGTYSTLKVQPAELEDSGVYFCASSRTSNTEAFFGQGTRLTVV.

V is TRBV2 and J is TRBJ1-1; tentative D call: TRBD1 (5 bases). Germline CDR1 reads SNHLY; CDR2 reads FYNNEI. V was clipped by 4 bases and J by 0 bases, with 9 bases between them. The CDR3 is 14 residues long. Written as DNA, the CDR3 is TGTGCCAGCAGTGTACAGGTAATGAACACTGAAGCTTTCTTT. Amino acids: CASSVQVMNTEAFF.

In DNA form, the CDR3 reads TGTGCCAGCAGCCGGACTAGCGAGGCTGAGCAGTTCTTC. Its protein is CASSRTSEAEQFF. The rearrangement joins TRBV6-4 to TRBJ2-1; 9 bases align to TRBD2. Germline CDR1 is MRHNA and CDR2 is SNTAGT. V lost 6 bases to trimming and J lost 9 bases; unmatched junction nucleotides: 6. This CDR3 is built from 13 residues.

CDR3 residues: CASSQSRGSTDTQYF. CDR3 DNA sequence: TGCGCCAGCAGCCAAAGCAGGGGTAGCACAGATACGCAGTATTTT. This chain connects TRBV4-1 to TRBJ2-3; perhaps TRBD1 as D (6 bases). Trimming pared 2 bases from V and 0 bases from J, leaving 9 bases between. From germline, CDR1 is MGHRA and CDR2 YSYEKL. The CDR3 runs to 15 residues.

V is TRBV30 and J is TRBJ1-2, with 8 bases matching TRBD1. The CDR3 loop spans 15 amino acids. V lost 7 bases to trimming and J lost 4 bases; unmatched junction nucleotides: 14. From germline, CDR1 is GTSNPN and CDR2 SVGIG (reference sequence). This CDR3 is CAFQPRDRPVYGYTF. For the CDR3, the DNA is TGTGCCTTCCAGCCCCGGGACAGGCCTGTCTATGGCTACACCTTC.

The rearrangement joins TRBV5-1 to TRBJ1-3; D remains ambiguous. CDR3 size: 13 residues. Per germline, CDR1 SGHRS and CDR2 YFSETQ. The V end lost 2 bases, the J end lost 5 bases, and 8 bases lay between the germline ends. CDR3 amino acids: CASSFDGRNTIYF. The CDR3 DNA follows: TGCGCCAGCAGCTTTGACGGTCGAAACACCATATATTTT.

The CDR3, as DNA: TGTGCCAGAAGCTTGAAACCGCCGAACACTGAAGCTTTCTTT. As protein: CARSLKPPNTEAFF. The chain couples TRBV5-3 to TRBJ1-1; D is unresolved. TRBV5-3 is an ORF for which the function is uncertain. The V and J ends lost 1 base and 1 base respectively, with 8 bases between them. This CDR3 has 14 residues.

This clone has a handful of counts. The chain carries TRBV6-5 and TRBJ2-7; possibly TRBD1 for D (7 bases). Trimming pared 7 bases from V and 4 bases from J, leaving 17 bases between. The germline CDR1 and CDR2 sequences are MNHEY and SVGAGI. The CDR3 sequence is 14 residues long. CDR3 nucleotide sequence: TGTGCCAGCAAGGGGCCAGGGGGGACTTACGAGCAGTACTTC. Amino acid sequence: CASKGPGGTYEQYF.

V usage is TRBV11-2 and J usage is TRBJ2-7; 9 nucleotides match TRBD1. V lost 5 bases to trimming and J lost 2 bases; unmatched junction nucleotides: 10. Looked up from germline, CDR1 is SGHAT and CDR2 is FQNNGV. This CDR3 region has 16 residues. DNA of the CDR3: TGTGCCAGCAGCCCGCGGAGACAGGGGGTCACCTACGAGCAGTACTTC. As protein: CASSPRRQGVTYEQYF. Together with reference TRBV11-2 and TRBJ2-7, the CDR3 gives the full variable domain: EAGVAQSPRYKIIEKRQSVAFWCNPISGHATLYWYQQILGQGPKLLIQFQNNGVVDDSQLPKDRFSAERLKGVDSTLKIQPAKLEDSAVYLCASSPRRQGVTYEQYFGPGTRLTVT.

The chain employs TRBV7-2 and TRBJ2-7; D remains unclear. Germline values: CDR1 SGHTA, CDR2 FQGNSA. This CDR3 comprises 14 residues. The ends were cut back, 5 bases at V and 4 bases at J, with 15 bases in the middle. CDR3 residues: CASSTWAEPYEQYF. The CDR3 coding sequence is TGTGCCAGCAGCACATGGGCCGAGCCTTACGAGCAGTACTTC.

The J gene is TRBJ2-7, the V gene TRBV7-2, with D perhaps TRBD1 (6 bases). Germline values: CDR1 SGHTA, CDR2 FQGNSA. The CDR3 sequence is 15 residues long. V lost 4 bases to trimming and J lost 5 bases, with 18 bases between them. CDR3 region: CASSSVLGQGNEQYF. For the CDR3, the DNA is TGTGCCAGCAGCTCGGTCTTGGGCCAGGGGAACGAGCAGTACTTC.

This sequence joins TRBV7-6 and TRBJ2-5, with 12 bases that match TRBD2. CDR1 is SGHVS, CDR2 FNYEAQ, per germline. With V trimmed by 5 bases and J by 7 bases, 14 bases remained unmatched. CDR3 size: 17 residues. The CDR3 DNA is TGTGCCAGCAGCATGGGACTAGCGGGCTTCACACTGGGGACCCAGTACTTC. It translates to CASSMGLAGFTLGTQYF.

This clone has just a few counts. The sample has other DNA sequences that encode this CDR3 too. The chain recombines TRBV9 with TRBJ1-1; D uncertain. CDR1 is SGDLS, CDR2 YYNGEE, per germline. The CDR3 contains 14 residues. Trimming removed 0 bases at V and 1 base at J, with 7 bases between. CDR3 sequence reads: CASSVVAGNTEAFF. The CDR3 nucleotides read TGTGCCAGCAGCGTAGTTGCAGGGAACACTGAAGCTTTCTTT.

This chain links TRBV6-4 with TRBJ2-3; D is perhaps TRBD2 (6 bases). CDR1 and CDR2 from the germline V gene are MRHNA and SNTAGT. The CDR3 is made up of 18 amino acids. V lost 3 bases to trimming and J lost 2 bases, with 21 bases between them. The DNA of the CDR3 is TGTGCCAGCAGTGAAGGGCCGGGGACTCCACCCTCCACAGATACGCAGTATTTT. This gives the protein CASSEGPGTPPSTDTQYF.

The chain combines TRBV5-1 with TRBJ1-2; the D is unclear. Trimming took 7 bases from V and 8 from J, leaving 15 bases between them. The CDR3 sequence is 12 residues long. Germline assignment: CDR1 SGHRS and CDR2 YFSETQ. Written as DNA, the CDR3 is TGCGCCAGCGCCCTGTTAAACCGCGGCTACACCTTC. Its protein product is CASALLNRGYTF.

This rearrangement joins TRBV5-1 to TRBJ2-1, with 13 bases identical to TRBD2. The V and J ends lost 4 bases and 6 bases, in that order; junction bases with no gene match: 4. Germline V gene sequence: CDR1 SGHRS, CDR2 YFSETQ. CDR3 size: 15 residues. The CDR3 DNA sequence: TGCGCCAGCAGCAGAACTAGCGGGGGGGGCAATGAGCAGTTCTTC. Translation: CASSRTSGGGNEQFF.